A single sample gave rise to the 17 T cell receptor beta chains below, sequenced in a study of T cell responses to AZD1222 COVID-19 vaccine. Assay used: immunoSEQ multiplex PCR; TCRdb lists only in-frame clones, some missing. This sample has some 150,000 clones, with roughly 87% found just once. The input for sequencing was peripheral blood, taken 28 days after the second AZD1222 dose. Receptors were obtained from an adult who received the AZD1222 COVID-19 vaccine.

This sequence joins TRBV19 and TRBJ1-2; D is ambiguous. Germline lookup yields CDR1 LNHDA and CDR2 SQIVND (reference sequence). Trimming cost V 3 bases and J 5 bases, with 13 bases left between them. The CDR3 is made up of 14 amino acids. The CDR3 DNA sequence: TGTGCCAGTAGTATCGCGACAAAGTCATATGGCTACACCTTC. It yields the protein CASSIATKSYGYTF.

This rearrangement joins TRBV10-3 to TRBJ1-1; D is unresolved. The germline gives CDR1 ENHRY, CDR2 SYGVKD. The CDR3 spans 12 residues. Trimming removed 11 bases from V and 6 bases from J, with 16 bases in between. CDR3 amino acids: CAVGREGAEAFF. The CDR3 DNA is TGTGCCGTCGGACGGGAAGGTGCTGAAGCTTTCTTT.

The rearrangement links TRBV28 to TRBJ2-2; D unresolved. Germline CDR1 MDHEN, CDR2 SYDVKM. Deletions cut 6 bases from V and 5 bases from J, with 10 bases between. There are 13 residues in the CDR3. CDR3 DNA: TGTGCCAGCAGCATGACTGCGACCGGGGAGCTGTTTTTT. This sequence encodes CASSMTATGELFF.

V is TRBV9 and J is TRBJ2-1, with 9 bases matching TRBD1. The V segment lost 5 bases and the J segment 5 bases; nucleotides outside the gene matches: 2. The CDR3 has 13 residues. Germline loops: CDR1 SGDLS, CDR2 YYNGEE. CDR3 loop: CASRRQGDNEQFF. As DNA, the CDR3 is TGTGCCAGCAGAAGACAGGGGGACAATGAGCAGTTCTTC.

The rearrangement links TRBV12-2 to TRBJ1-2; TRBD1 was called by the table and not checked on the DNA. TRBV12-2 is a pseudogene segment. The CDR3 loop spans 16 amino acids. Written as DNA, the CDR3 is TGTGCAAGTCGCTTAGAGCAAAACGGGACAGACTATGGCTACACCTTC. It specifies CASRLEQNGTDYGYTF.

The chain links TRBV24-1 to TRBJ2-3, with TRBD2 matching 12 bases. Germline loops: CDR1 KGHDR, CDR2 SFDVKD. The CDR3 runs 15 residues. The V gene end was trimmed by 4 bases and the J gene end by 6 bases; junction bases not matched to a gene: 4. The CDR3 nucleotides are TGTGCCACCAGTGAGCTAGCGGGAGGGCCGGATACGCAGTATTTT. Translation gives CATSELAGGPDTQYF.

The gene calls are TRBV20-1 and TRBJ2-7, with D unclear. Trimming took off 3 bases at V and 7 bases at J, with 10 bases between the two ends. This CDR3 is built from 11 residues. The V gene's germline CDR1 is DFQATT and CDR2 SNEGSKA (reference sequence). CDR3 nucleotides: TGCAGTGCTAGCGGGCCGGCGGAGCAGTACTTC. This sequence encodes CSASGPAEQYF.

This chain uses TRBV5-8 with TRBJ2-2; D not certain. The germline V and J ends were trimmed by 6 bases and 5 bases, with 17 bases remaining between them. This CDR3 contains 15 residues. The germline V gene encodes CDR1 SGHTS and CDR2 YDEGEE. The CDR3 sequence: CASTPTWSVTGELFF. CDR3 nucleotide sequence: TGTGCCAGCACACCGACTTGGAGTGTAACCGGGGAGCTGTTTTTT.

This clone was counted a few times. The genes are TRBV2 and TRBJ1-4, with TRBD1 as a possible D gene (6 bases). Germline-derived CDR1 and CDR2 are SNHLY and FYNNEI. V shed 8 bases and J shed 7 bases, with 17 bases lying between them. The CDR3 runs to 14 residues. The CDR3 here is CASLIQGVGEKLFF. In DNA, the CDR3 is TGTGCCAGCCTGATACAGGGAGTAGGTGAAAAACTGTTTTTT.

The chain uses TRBV6-4 and TRBJ2-2, with D uncertain. The length of the CDR3 is 14 residues. V lost 0 bases and J lost 3, with 5 bases in between. CDR1 is MRHNA and CDR2 is SNTAGT in the germline V gene. The CDR3 loop is CASSDSADTGELFF. For the CDR3, the DNA is TGTGCCAGCAGTGACTCAGCCGACACCGGGGAGCTGTTTTTT.

The V gene is TRBV5-4, the J gene TRBJ1-3, with D possibly matching TRBD1 (5 bases). Per germline, CDR1 SGHNT and CDR2 YYREEE (reference sequence). Between the trimmed V and J ends, which lost 4 bases and 4 bases, there was a span of 15 bases. CDR3 size: 15 residues. CDR3 nucleotides: TGTGCCAGCAGCCCAGGGAGCTTCGAAGGAAACACCATATATTTT. Translation gives CASSPGSFEGNTIYF.

The table lists this clone with a count of one. This sequence joins TRBV30 and TRBJ2-5; no clear D gene. In germline, CDR1 is GTSNPN, CDR2 SVGIG (reference sequence). Trimming stripped 2 bases from V and 4 bases from J, with 11 bases between. This CDR3 region has 13 residues. The CDR3 nucleotides are TGTGCCTGGAGTCCCTACGTCTTAGAGACCCAGTACTTC. This codes for CAWSPYVLETQYF.

DNA for the CDR3: TGTGCCAGCTCACCACCGTACGTAGGGGAGAACACTGAAGCTTTCTTT. Protein product: CASSPPYVGENTEAFF. The chain employs TRBV18 and TRBJ1-1; perhaps TRBD1 as D (5 bases). CDR1 KGHSH and CDR2 LQKENI come from the germline V gene. The CDR3 covers 16 residues. Between the trimmed V and J ends, which lost 0 bases and 1 base, there was a span of 12 bases.

Here the CDR3 reads CASSRDRGTGDTEAFF. The CDR3 nucleotides are TGTGCCAGTTCCCGGGACAGGGGGACAGGGGACACTGAAGCTTTCTTT. The chain recombines TRBV27 with TRBJ1-1, with 11 bases fitting TRBD1. The CDR3 totals 16 residues. V lost 9 bases and J lost 3; bases outside the gene matches: 12. Per the germline V gene, CDR1 is MNHEY and CDR2 is SMNVEV (reference sequence).

The DNA for the CDR3 is TGTGCCATCAACCCGGGACTACTCACAGATACGCAGTATTTT. It translates to CAINPGLLTDTQYF. The chain employs TRBV10-3 and TRBJ2-3, with 7 positions matching TRBD2. The CDR3 length is 14 residues. V lost 7 bases, J lost 2 bases, and 6 bases stayed unmatched. Looked up from germline, CDR1 is ENHRY and CDR2 is SYGVKD.

The V gene is TRBV7-3, the J gene TRBJ1-1; D is ambiguous. Trimming removed 0 bases at V and 1 base at J, with 9 bases between. This CDR3 region has 15 residues. Germline assignment: CDR1 SGHTA and CDR2 FQGTGA. CDR3 region: CASSLTVGGNTEAFF. The DNA of the CDR3 is TGTGCCAGCAGCTTAACGGTAGGCGGGAACACTGAAGCTTTCTTT. The whole variable domain, remainder taken from reference TRBV7-3 and TRBJ1-1, is GAGVSQTPSNKVTEKGKYVELRCDPISGHTALYWYRQSLGQGPEFLIYFQGTGAADDSGLPNDRFFAVRPEGSVSTLKIQRTERGDSAVYLCASSLTVGGNTEAFFGQGTRLTVV.

V is TRBV5-1 and J is TRBJ1-6; D is uncertain. The CDR3 runs to 14 residues. In germline, CDR1 is SGHRS, CDR2 YFSETQ. Trimming took 0 bases from V and 6 from J, leaving 7 bases between them. The CDR3 bases are TGCGCCAGCAGCTTGGTATGGGGTAATTCACCCCTCCACTTT. Translating gives CASSLVWGNSPLHF.